These 27 T cell receptor beta chains originate from one sample sequenced in a study of OX40 agonist ivuxolimab in advanced cancers. The repertoire was sequenced with immunoSEQ multiplex PCR; TCRdb's copy has only in-frame clones and lacks some. The sample records tens of thousands of clones, 92% being singletons. Material: CD4+ or CD8+ T cells sorted from blood, obtained in a trial of the OX40 agonist ivuxolimab. These receptors were collected from an adult with an advanced solid tumor such as melanoma, head and neck, liver or kidney cancer.

The rearrangement links TRBV27 to TRBJ1-3; no reliable D call. Trimming took off 2 bases at V and 0 bases at J, with 5 bases between the two ends. CDR1 and CDR2 from the germline V gene are MNHEY and SMNVEV (reference sequence). The CDR3 is 14 residues long. CDR3: CASSLHGSGNTIYF. DNA of the CDR3: TGTGCCAGCAGTTTACACGGCTCTGGAAACACCATATATTTT.

This chain links TRBV25-1 with TRBJ1-2; D is uncertain. V dropped 2 bases and J dropped 9 bases, with 7 bases sitting between them. This CDR3 contains 11 residues. The germline V gene has CDR1 MGHDK and CDR2 SYGVNS. The CDR3 loop is CASSEVLSYTF. The CDR3 DNA sequence: TGTGCCAGCAGTGAAGTTCTTAGCTACACCTTC.

This rearrangement joins TRBV7-2 to TRBJ2-1; 7 bases map to TRBD2. Germline lookup yields CDR1 SGHTA and CDR2 FQGNSA. This CDR3 region has 15 residues. Trimming took 1 base from V and 8 from J; bases not matched to a gene: 8. The DNA for the CDR3 is TGTGCCAGCAGCTTAGAAGCGGGGTTAATAGATGAGCAGTTCTTC. Translation: CASSLEAGLIDEQFF.

This chain uses TRBV10-3 with TRBJ2-5; unclear D gene. The CDR3 sequence is 12 residues long. The germline V gene encodes CDR1 ENHRY and CDR2 SYGVKD. Trimming pared 10 bases from V and 5 bases from J, leaving 14 bases between. The CDR3 protein is CATAEGQETQYF. The CDR3 coding sequence is TGTGCCACCGCAGAAGGCCAGGAGACCCAGTACTTC.

The genes are TRBV19 and TRBJ2-2; D may be TRBD1 (5 bases). Germline V gene data show CDR1 as LNHDA and CDR2 as SQIVND (reference sequence). This CDR3 is 17 amino acids long. Trimming removed 1 base at V and 7 bases at J, with 19 bases between. CDR3 bases: TGTGCCAGTAGTATAGTTGGTCGGCAGGGAAAGGGCGGGGAGCTGTTTTTT. Translated, it gives CASSIVGRQGKGGELFF.

The CDR3, as DNA: TGCGCCAGCAGCCGGGGACAGGTCGGAGAGCAGTACTTC. Its protein is CASSRGQVGEQYF. The genes are TRBV5-1 and TRBJ2-7; 8 bases are a match to TRBD1. This CDR3 comprises 13 residues. V was pared by 4 bases and J by 7 bases, with 7 bases of the junction left unmatched. Per germline, CDR1 SGHRS and CDR2 YFSETQ. The full variable domain, rest sourced from reference TRBV5-1 and TRBJ2-7, is KAGVTQTPRYLIKTRGQQVTLSCSPISGHRSVSWYQQTPGQGLQFLFEYFSETQRNKGNFPGRFSGRQFSNSRSEMNVSTLELGDSALYLCASSRGQVGEQYFGPGTRLTVT.

The rearrangement links TRBV6-4 to TRBJ1-1; 8 positions agree with TRBD1. The CDR3 sequence is 14 residues long. V trimming: 6 bases; J trimming: 5 bases; junction bases outside the gene matches: 8. CDR1 MRHNA and CDR2 SNTAGT come from the germline V gene. The CDR3 spells CASSQDRGATEAFF. The CDR3 region has the DNA TGTGCCAGCAGCCAAGACAGGGGAGCGACTGAAGCTTTCTTT.

The V and J genes are TRBV6-5 and TRBJ1-2; D remains ambiguous. V shed 10 bases and J shed 4 bases, with 16 bases lying between them. Germline CDR1 and CDR2: MNHEY and SVGAGI. The CDR3 covers 13 residues. The CDR3 sequence: CATPGRSLYGYTF. CDR3 in DNA: TGTGCCACCCCGGGCAGAAGTCTCTATGGCTACACCTTC.

The chain links TRBV6-1 to TRBJ2-5, with 9 bases fitting TRBD1. CDR3 length equals 14 residues. Germline V gene data show CDR1 as MNHNS and CDR2 as SASEGT. V trimming: 8 bases; J trimming: 5 bases; junction bases outside the gene matches: 9. The CDR3 sequence is CASLAGQGLETQYF. CDR3 sequence (DNA): TGTGCCAGCTTGGCGGGACAGGGCTTGGAGACCCAGTACTTC.

The chain employs TRBV9 and TRBJ1-1; perhaps TRBD1 as D (6 bases). CDR3 length equals 15 residues. Between the trimmed V and J ends, which lost 0 bases and 0 bases, there was a span of 9 bases. The germline gives CDR1 SGDLS, CDR2 YYNGEE. CDR3 coding DNA: TGTGCCAGCAGCGTAGACGGACAGATGAACACTGAAGCTTTCTTT. The encoded protein is CASSVDGQMNTEAFF.

The chain is built from TRBV7-9 and TRBJ2-1, with a tentative D call TRBD2 (6 bases). The V end lost 0 bases, the J end lost 9 bases, and 18 bases lay between the germline ends. This CDR3 is 16 amino acids long. Germline V lookup: CDR1 SEHNR, CDR2 FQNEAQ (reference sequence). In DNA, the CDR3 is TGTGCCAGCAGCTTAGCCGGCAAGGGGTGGGAGGTTGAGCAGTTCTTC. Translated, it gives CASSLAGKGWEVEQFF.

CDR3 loop: CASSYRGAGFFYEQYF. The CDR3, as DNA: TGTGCCAGCAGCTACCGGGGCGCAGGATTCTTCTACGAGCAGTACTTC. The rearrangement links TRBV13 to TRBJ2-7; D is perhaps TRBD1 or TRBD2 (5 bases each). V gave up 4 bases and J gave up 3 bases, with 19 bases separating them. The CDR3 runs 16 residues. The germline gives CDR1 PRHDT, CDR2 FYEKMQ (reference sequence).

The chain is built from TRBV29-1 and TRBJ2-7, with 12 bases matching TRBD2. The ends lost 6 bases at V and 1 base at J; junction bases unmatched: 4. Germline V gives CDR1 SQVTM, CDR2 ANQGSEA. The CDR3 runs to 14 residues. The CDR3 bases are TGCAGCGTATCAGGACTAGCGGGATCCTACGAGCAGTACTTC. The encoded protein is CSVSGLAGSYEQYF.

The chain recombines TRBV5-5 with TRBJ2-5, with D hard to call. The CDR3 runs to 12 residues. Trimming cost V 4 bases and J 5 bases, with 9 bases left between them. Per germline, CDR1 SGHKS and CDR2 YYEKEE (reference sequence). This CDR3 reads CASSLPGETQYF. The CDR3 DNA is TGTGCCAGCAGCCTTCCAGGCGAGACCCAGTACTTC.

The rearrangement links TRBV30 to TRBJ2-2, with 9 bases that match TRBD1. CDR1 GTSNPN and CDR2 SVGIG come from the germline V gene (reference sequence). V lost 4 bases to trimming and J lost 8 bases; unmatched junction nucleotides: 8. This CDR3 spans 14 amino acids. The CDR3 DNA follows: TGTGCCTGGAAATCCCGGGACAGGGTAGGGGAGCTGTTTTTT. Translated, it gives CAWKSRDRVGELFF.

This rearrangement joins TRBV6-6 to TRBJ1-2; D ambiguous. Germline loops: CDR1 MNHNY, CDR2 SVGAGI (reference sequence). With 0 bases removed from V and 4 bases from J, the gap between germline ends came to 9 bases. CDR3 length: 14 amino acids. CDR3 sequence: CASSYSHGSYGYTF. Written as DNA, the CDR3 is TGTGCCAGCAGTTACTCGCACGGCAGCTATGGCTACACCTTC.

The V and J genes are TRBV6-1 and TRBJ2-7; D ambiguous. V was pared by 1 base and J by 9 bases, with 16 bases between. The CDR3 consists of 14 residues. Germline V gives CDR1 MNHNS, CDR2 SASEGT. In DNA form, the CDR3 reads TGTGCCAGCAGTGAAGGTGGTGGCACGAACGGGCAGTACTTC. It yields the protein CASSEGGGTNGQYF.

V is TRBV25-1 and J is TRBJ1-5; the D gene is possibly TRBD1 (5 bases). The CDR3 runs to 16 residues. The V gene lost 4 bases and the J gene lost 5 bases, with 18 bases spanning the gap. CDR1 and CDR2 from the germline V gene are MGHDK and SYGVNS. CDR3 loop: CASSANAPGGDQPQHF. CDR3 bases: TGTGCCAGCAGTGCAAATGCTCCCGGAGGGGATCAGCCCCAGCATTTT.

The chain employs TRBV19 and TRBJ2-7; 14 nucleotides line up with TRBD2. The CDR3 is 15 amino acids. Germline V CDR1 and CDR2: LNHDA, SQIVND (reference sequence). Trimming at V came to 8 bases and at J to 7 bases, leaving 10 bases not matched to a gene. CDR3 bases: TGTGCCAGTTCCCTCGGGACTAGCGGGAGTGGTGAGCAGTACTTC. This codes for CASSLGTSGSGEQYF.

The genes are TRBV7-3 and TRBJ2-6; D gene uncertain. The CDR3 consists of 16 residues. Trimming pared 5 bases from V and 0 bases from J, leaving 11 bases between. The germline V gene has CDR1 SGHTA and CDR2 FQGTGA. In DNA, the CDR3 is TGTGCCAGCAGCCGCCAGACTCTCTCTGGGGCCAACGTCCTGACTTTC. Translating it yields CASSRQTLSGANVLTF.

The chain combines TRBV12-5 with TRBJ1-5; weak D call: TRBD1 (5 bases). The germline V and J ends were trimmed by 5 bases and 2 bases, with 7 bases remaining between them. This CDR3 comprises 13 residues. CDR1 LGHNT and CDR2 FRNRAP come from the germline V gene. CDR3 sequence reads: CASGGGGNQPQHF. The CDR3 region has the DNA TGTGCTAGTGGTGGGGGTGGCAATCAGCCCCAGCATTTT.

V usage is TRBV18 and J usage is TRBJ2-5; D is perhaps TRBD1 or TRBD2 (6 bases each). Trimming took 5 bases from V and 4 from J, leaving 14 bases between them. The CDR3 contains 14 residues. Germline CDR1 is KGHSH and CDR2 is LQKENI. CDR3: CASSGPGEAETQYF. The CDR3, as DNA: TGTGCCAGCTCAGGGCCAGGGGAGGCAGAGACCCAGTACTTC.

This sequence joins TRBV5-6 and TRBJ1-1, with D possibly being TRBD1 (5 bases). The V gene's germline CDR1 is SGHDT and CDR2 YYEEEE. The CDR3 sequence is 13 residues long. V was shortened by 4 bases and J by 5 bases, with 12 bases between the two germline ends. CDR3 coding DNA: TGTGCCAGCAGCCCCCAGGGACGGACTGAAGCTTTCTTT. It codes for CASSPQGRTEAFF.

V is TRBV27 and J is TRBJ1-2, with 8 nucleotides matching TRBD1. The CDR3 loop spans 16 amino acids. J was trimmed by 4 bases and V by 6 bases; bases with no gene match: 13. The germline CDR1 and CDR2 sequences are MNHEY and SMNVEV (reference sequence). The CDR3 region is CASSPLDRVGFYGYTF. CDR3 DNA sequence: TGTGCCAGCAGCCCCCTGGACAGGGTTGGGTTCTATGGCTACACCTTC.

The chain is built from TRBV7-9 and TRBJ2-5; D is ambiguous. Trimming stripped 1 base from V and 5 bases from J, with 5 bases between. The CDR3 is 12 residues long. Germline CDR1 SEHNR, CDR2 FQNEAQ (reference sequence). The CDR3 DNA reads as TGTGCCAGCAGCTTAGGGACCGAGACCCAGTACTTC. This translates into CASSLGTETQYF.

CDR3 residues: CASGGSRVVNEQFF. CDR3 DNA sequence: TGTGCCAGCGGCGGGAGTCGGGTTGTAAATGAGCAGTTCTTC. This chain uses TRBV5-4 with TRBJ2-1; 7 bases map to TRBD2. CDR3 size: 14 residues. Trimming at V came to 7 bases and at J to 7 bases, leaving 11 bases not matched to a gene. Germline V gene sequence: CDR1 SGHNT, CDR2 YYREEE (reference sequence).

The CDR3 DNA reads TGTGCCTGGACCGCTAGACCTGGCACAGATACGCAGTATTTT. It specifies CAWTARPGTDTQYF. This rearrangement joins TRBV30 to TRBJ2-3; D gene ambiguous. Deletions cut 4 bases from V and 1 base from J, with 12 bases between. The germline V gene encodes CDR1 GTSNPN and CDR2 SVGIG (reference sequence). The CDR3 is made up of 14 amino acids.